The next 29 T cell receptor beta chains were all read from a single sample in a study of identical twins. TCRdb passed the 5' RACE reads through MiXCR, listing each CDR3 protein once. The data show fewer than 250,000 distinct CDR3 sequences, with approximately 8% seen just once and less than 6.5% held by the top ten. These records were also assigned to another study, of yellow fever vaccine responses in identical twins.

The sample was CD8+ T cells sorted from blood. Receptor source: a woman aged 18-29 years in good health.

The chain is built from TRBV28 and TRBJ2-3, with D perhaps matching TRBD2 (6 bases). From germline, CDR1 is MDHEN and CDR2 SYDVKM. Trimming removed 1 base from V and 6 bases from J, with 11 bases in between. CDR3 size: 14 residues. The CDR3 loop reads CASSLYGGFDTQYF. DNA for the CDR3: TGTGCCAGCAGTTTATACGGGGGTTTTGATACGCAGTATTTT.

This clonotype was observed many times. The rearrangement uses TRBV7-6 and TRBJ1-1; perhaps TRBD1 as D (5 bases). Germline CDR1 reads SGHVS; CDR2 reads FNYEAQ. V dropped 0 bases and J dropped 1 base, with 12 bases sitting between them. CDR3 length: 16 amino acids. The CDR3 sequence: CASSLALSGWNTEAFF. The CDR3 DNA sequence: TGTGCCAGCAGCTTAGCGCTTTCAGGGTGGAACACTGAAGCTTTCTTT.

This clonotype was counted at least ten times. This chain connects TRBV12-3 or TRBV12-4 to TRBJ2-3; D gene unclear. There are 14 residues in the CDR3. With 5 bases removed from V and 1 base from J, the gap between germline ends came to 10 bases. The CDR3 DNA reads TGTGCCAGCAGTATTCACACAGGCACAGATACGCAGTATTTT. Protein: CASSIHTGTDTQYF.

This clonotype was counted a few times. The V and J genes are TRBV15 and TRBJ2-5; tentative D call: TRBD2 (6 bases). V lost 3 bases and J lost 2, with 13 bases in between. Germline V gene data show CDR1 as LNHNV and CDR2 as YYDKDF (reference sequence). This CDR3 is built from 15 residues. The CDR3 reads CATSSFRDLQETQYF. The CDR3 coding sequence is TGTGCCACCAGCAGTTTCCGGGACTTGCAAGAGACCCAGTACTTC.

The table lists this clonotype with many counts. The V and J genes are TRBV4-1 and TRBJ2-1; D may be TRBD1 (6 bases). The germline CDR1 and CDR2 sequences are MGHRA and YSYEKL. This CDR3 comprises 14 residues. The V end lost 6 bases, the J end lost 4 bases, and 13 bases lay between the germline ends. The CDR3 reads CASRSKTGYNEQFF. The CDR3 DNA sequence: TGCGCCAGCAGGTCTAAGACAGGATACAATGAGCAGTTCTTC.

The chain couples TRBV5-1 to TRBJ2-5; D is unresolved. The CDR3 is 15 residues long. CDR1 and CDR2 from the germline V gene are SGHRS and YFSETQ. The V gene lost 0 bases and the J gene lost 5 bases, with 14 bases spanning the gap. CDR3 sequence reads: CASSLEGVGLETQYF. DNA for the CDR3: TGCGCCAGCAGCTTGGAAGGCGTAGGGTTGGAGACCCAGTACTTC. Filled out from reference TRBV5-1 and TRBJ2-5, the complete variable domain reads KAGVTQTPRYLIKTRGQQVTLSCSPISGHRSVSWYQQTPGQGLQFLFEYFSETQRNKGNFPGRFSGRQFSNSRSEMNVSTLELGDSALYLCASSLEGVGLETQYFGPGTRLLVL.

This clonotype was detected only a few times. In nucleotides, the CDR3 is TGTGCCAGCAGCTCCCGAACACACCGATCCTACGAGCAGTACTTC. Encoded protein: CASSSRTHRSYEQYF. The chain joins TRBV13 to TRBJ2-7; D call uncertain. Trimming stripped 4 bases from V and 1 base from J, with 14 bases between. Germline V gives CDR1 PRHDT, CDR2 FYEKMQ (reference sequence). This CDR3 comprises 15 residues.

The sample holds many counts of this clonotype. The V and J genes are TRBV7-8 and TRBJ2-3; the match to TRBD2 covers 11 bases. This CDR3 comprises 16 residues. Germline V lookup: CDR1 SGHVS, CDR2 FQNEAQ. V dropped 4 bases and J dropped 0; count of bases not matched to a gene: 3. In DNA, the CDR3 is TGTGCCAGCAGCTCTAGCGGGGGGATTAGCACAGATACGCAGTATTTT. Its protein product is CASSSSGGISTDTQYF.

This clonotype was observed a handful of times. V usage is TRBV7-7 and J usage is TRBJ2-1; TRBD1 aligns across 9 bases. The CDR3 totals 15 residues. V lost 4 bases, J lost 5 bases, and 6 bases stayed unmatched. CDR1 SSHAT and CDR2 FNYEAQ come from the germline V gene (reference sequence). The CDR3: CASSSGTGNNNEQFF. In DNA, the CDR3 is TGTGCCAGCAGCTCCGGGACAGGGAATAACAATGAGCAGTTCTTC.

This chain uses TRBV20-1 with TRBJ1-5; 7 bases match TRBD1. The CDR3 consists of 20 residues. V shed 0 bases, J shed 5 bases, and the junction held 22 bases outside the gene matches. The V gene's germline CDR1 is DFQATT and CDR2 SNEGSKA (reference sequence). CDR3 in DNA: TGCAGTGCTAGAGATATTCAAGGACAGGCTTTACCCACCTCCCATCAGCCCCAGCATTTT. Translation: CSARDIQGQALPTSHQPQHF.

This clonotype turned up a few times. This sequence joins TRBV7-9 and TRBJ2-2, with D maybe TRBD2 (5 bases). Germline CDR1 and CDR2: SEHNR and FQNEAQ (reference sequence). The V end was cut by 5 bases, the J end by 7 bases, with 17 bases between. This CDR3 has 15 residues. The CDR3 loop reads CASSTPEGDGGELFF. In DNA, the CDR3 is TGTGCCAGCAGCACCCCCGAGGGAGATGGCGGGGAGCTGTTTTTT.

There are a few counts of this clonotype. V gene TRBV7-9 combines with J gene TRBJ1-2; a possible D gene is TRBD1 (5 bases). CDR3 length: 15 residues. Germline loops: CDR1 SEHNR, CDR2 FQNEAQ (reference sequence). Between the trimmed V and J ends, which lost 1 base and 4 bases, there was a span of 13 bases. The CDR3: CASSLDRDALYGYTF. The CDR3 nucleotides read TGTGCCAGCAGCTTAGACCGGGACGCCCTCTATGGCTACACCTTC.

This clonotype appeared many times. The chain recombines TRBV28 with TRBJ1-1; unclear D gene. With 3 bases removed from V and 3 bases from J, the gap between germline ends came to 14 bases. Looked up from germline, CDR1 is MDHEN and CDR2 is SYDVKM. This CDR3 is 15 amino acids long. The CDR3 nucleotides are TGTGCCAGCAGTTTTTCTCGCAGATCAGACACTGAAGCTTTCTTT. Its protein is CASSFSRRSDTEAFF.

This clonotype was counted a few times. The rearrangement joins TRBV25-1 to TRBJ2-2; 9 positions match TRBD1. Germline V lookup: CDR1 MGHDK, CDR2 SYGVNS. Losses at the gene ends were 3 bases for V and 3 bases for J; bases not matched to a gene: 5. The CDR3 is 16 amino acids. In DNA, the CDR3 is TGTGCCAGCAGTGACCAAGACAGGGGGGACACCGGGGAGCTGTTTTTT. Protein product: CASSDQDRGDTGELFF.

This clonotype was recorded a few times. This chain uses TRBV7-9 with TRBJ2-3; the match to TRBD2 covers 8 bases. The junction had 8 bases not matched to a gene; V was cut back by 3 bases and J by 0 bases. Per the germline V gene, CDR1 is SEHNR and CDR2 is FQNEAQ (reference sequence). The CDR3 has 17 amino acids. The chain's CDR3 is CASSLRGGHPSTDTQYF. DNA of the CDR3: TGTGCCAGCAGCTTGCGCGGGGGGCACCCTAGCACAGATACGCAGTATTTT.

This clonotype was recorded a few times. The chain couples TRBV16 to TRBJ2-7, with 11 bases lining up with TRBD2. The germline gives CDR1 KGHSY, CDR2 FQNENV. V lost 4 bases to trimming and J lost 3 bases; unmatched junction nucleotides: 17. CDR3 length: 19 amino acids. CDR3 nucleotides: TGTGCCAGCAGCCCCTTAACCCGAGAAACCGGGACTAGCGGCTACGAGCAGTACTTC. Encoded protein: CASSPLTRETGTSGYEQYF.

This clonotype has at least ten counts. The chain employs TRBV9 and TRBJ2-2; D ambiguous. The CDR3 has 12 amino acids. V shed 5 bases and J shed 5 bases, with 7 bases lying between them. The germline V gene has CDR1 SGDLS and CDR2 YYNGEE. The CDR3 here is CASRFGTGELFF. The CDR3 coding sequence is TGTGCCAGCAGGTTTGGAACCGGGGAGCTGTTTTTT.

The chain is built from TRBV7-9 and TRBJ2-6; D is ambiguous. CDR1 is SEHNR, CDR2 FQNEAQ, per germline (reference sequence). Trimming shortened V by 5 bases and J by 1 base, and 12 bases separated the two germline ends. The CDR3 has 16 residues. The CDR3 nucleotides read TGTGCCAGCAGCCTAACGACGGGTTCTGGGGCCAACGTCCTGACTTTC. The encoded protein is CASSLTTGSGANVLTF.

This clonotype was observed at least ten times. V gene TRBV4-2 combines with J gene TRBJ2-5, with D perhaps being TRBD1 or TRBD2 (6 bases each). Between the trimmed V and J ends, which lost 0 bases and 4 bases, there was a span of 18 bases. The CDR3 spans 17 residues. Germline V gives CDR1 LGHNA, CDR2 YNFKEQ. CDR3 protein: CASSQELGGPPGETQYF. The DNA for the CDR3 is TGTGCCAGCAGCCAAGAATTGGGGGGCCCCCCGGGAGAGACCCAGTACTTC.

The chain is built from TRBV7-9 and TRBJ2-6; 7 bases fit TRBD1. V shed 4 bases, J shed 12 bases, and the junction held 12 bases outside the gene matches. Germline CDR1 and CDR2: SEHNR and FQNEAQ (reference sequence). The CDR3 sequence is 15 residues long. CDR3 region: CASSSGDSLMPVLTF. The CDR3 DNA is TGTGCCAGCAGCTCTGGGGACAGCCTTATGCCCGTCCTGACTTTC.

The chain uses TRBV7-2 and TRBJ1-4; D not resolved. The CDR3 extends over 15 amino acids. Germline V gene lookup returns CDR1 SGHTA and CDR2 FQGNSA. Trimming cost V 1 base and J 4 bases, with 10 bases left between them. CDR3 DNA sequence: TGTGCCAGCAGCTTAGAGGACGGAATTAATGAAAAACTGTTTTTT. Encoded protein: CASSLEDGINEKLFF.

V and J are TRBV6-2 or TRBV6-3 and TRBJ2-1; D unclear. CDR3 length equals 16 residues. Germline CDR1 is MNHEY and CDR2 is SVGEGT. Deletions cut 0 bases from V and 6 bases from J, with 15 bases between. The CDR3 here is CASSYSRIPEFNEQFF. CDR3 DNA: TGTGCCAGCAGTTACTCGAGGATTCCAGAGTTCAATGAGCAGTTCTTC.

The V and J genes are TRBV13 and TRBJ2-3; possible D gene TRBD2, 6 bases. The V gene lost 0 bases and the J gene lost 2 bases, with 9 bases spanning the gap. The CDR3 covers 15 residues. Germline CDR1 PRHDT, CDR2 FYEKMQ (reference sequence). The CDR3 bases are TGTGCCAGCAGCTTAGGCGAGCGGGCCACAGATACGCAGTATTTT. This gives the protein CASSLGERATDTQYF.

The chain is built from TRBV5-6 and TRBJ2-2; D call uncertain. Germline CDR1 SGHDT, CDR2 YYEEEE. V shed 3 bases and J shed 4 bases, with 10 bases lying between them. The CDR3 loop spans 14 amino acids. The CDR3 nucleotides read TGTGCCAGCAGCTCCGGGCACACCACCGGGGAGCTGTTTTTT. It yields the protein CASSSGHTTGELFF.

This clonotype has only a few counts. The V and J genes are TRBV18 and TRBJ2-7; possibly TRBD2 for D (6 bases). V dropped 3 bases and J dropped 3 bases, with 18 bases sitting between them. Germline CDR1 and CDR2: KGHSH and LQKENI. This CDR3 has 16 amino acids. DNA of the CDR3: TGTGCCAGCTCACCCGAAATGCGGGAAACGGACTACGAGCAGTACTTC. Residues: CASSPEMRETDYEQYF.

The chain has TRBV29-1 and TRBJ2-1; D is perhaps TRBD2 (6 bases). The CDR3 is 12 amino acids. The V gene lost 4 bases and the J gene lost 9 bases, with 13 bases spanning the gap. Per the germline V gene, CDR1 is SQVTM and CDR2 is ANQGSEA. The CDR3 loop is CSVAREQSEQFF. CDR3 sequence (DNA): TGCAGCGTTGCTCGGGAGCAAAGTGAGCAGTTCTTC.

At least ten counts were recorded for this clonotype. In DNA, the CDR3 is TGCGCCAGCAGCCAGTCGGTAGTCTCCTATGGCTACACCTTC. Its translation is CASSQSVVSYGYTF. V usage is TRBV4-1 and J usage is TRBJ1-2; no reliable D call. The V and J ends lost 3 bases and 4 bases respectively, with 12 bases between them. Germline CDR1 and CDR2: MGHRA and YSYEKL. The CDR3 has 14 residues.

This clonotype was seen more than once but under ten times. The CDR3 loop reads CASSLGSGSSQYNEQFF. CDR3 sequence (DNA): TGTGCCAGCAGTTTAGGCAGCGGGAGTTCCCAATACAATGAGCAGTTCTTC. This chain links TRBV12-3 or TRBV12-4 with TRBJ2-1; 8 nucleotides match TRBD2. The CDR3 has 17 residues. After removal of 1 base from V and 4 bases from J, the junction contained 9 bases not matched to a gene.

This clonotype occurred a few times. The chain employs TRBV9 and TRBJ2-5, with 16 bases lining up with TRBD2. The V gene's germline CDR1 is SGDLS and CDR2 YYNGEE. This CDR3 has 19 residues. The V segment lost 3 bases and the J segment 5 bases; nucleotides outside the gene matches: 13. CDR3 loop: CASSGPTGTSGRARETQYF. The CDR3 region has the DNA TGTGCCAGCAGCGGCCCGACGGGGACTAGCGGGAGGGCCCGGGAGACCCAGTACTTC.